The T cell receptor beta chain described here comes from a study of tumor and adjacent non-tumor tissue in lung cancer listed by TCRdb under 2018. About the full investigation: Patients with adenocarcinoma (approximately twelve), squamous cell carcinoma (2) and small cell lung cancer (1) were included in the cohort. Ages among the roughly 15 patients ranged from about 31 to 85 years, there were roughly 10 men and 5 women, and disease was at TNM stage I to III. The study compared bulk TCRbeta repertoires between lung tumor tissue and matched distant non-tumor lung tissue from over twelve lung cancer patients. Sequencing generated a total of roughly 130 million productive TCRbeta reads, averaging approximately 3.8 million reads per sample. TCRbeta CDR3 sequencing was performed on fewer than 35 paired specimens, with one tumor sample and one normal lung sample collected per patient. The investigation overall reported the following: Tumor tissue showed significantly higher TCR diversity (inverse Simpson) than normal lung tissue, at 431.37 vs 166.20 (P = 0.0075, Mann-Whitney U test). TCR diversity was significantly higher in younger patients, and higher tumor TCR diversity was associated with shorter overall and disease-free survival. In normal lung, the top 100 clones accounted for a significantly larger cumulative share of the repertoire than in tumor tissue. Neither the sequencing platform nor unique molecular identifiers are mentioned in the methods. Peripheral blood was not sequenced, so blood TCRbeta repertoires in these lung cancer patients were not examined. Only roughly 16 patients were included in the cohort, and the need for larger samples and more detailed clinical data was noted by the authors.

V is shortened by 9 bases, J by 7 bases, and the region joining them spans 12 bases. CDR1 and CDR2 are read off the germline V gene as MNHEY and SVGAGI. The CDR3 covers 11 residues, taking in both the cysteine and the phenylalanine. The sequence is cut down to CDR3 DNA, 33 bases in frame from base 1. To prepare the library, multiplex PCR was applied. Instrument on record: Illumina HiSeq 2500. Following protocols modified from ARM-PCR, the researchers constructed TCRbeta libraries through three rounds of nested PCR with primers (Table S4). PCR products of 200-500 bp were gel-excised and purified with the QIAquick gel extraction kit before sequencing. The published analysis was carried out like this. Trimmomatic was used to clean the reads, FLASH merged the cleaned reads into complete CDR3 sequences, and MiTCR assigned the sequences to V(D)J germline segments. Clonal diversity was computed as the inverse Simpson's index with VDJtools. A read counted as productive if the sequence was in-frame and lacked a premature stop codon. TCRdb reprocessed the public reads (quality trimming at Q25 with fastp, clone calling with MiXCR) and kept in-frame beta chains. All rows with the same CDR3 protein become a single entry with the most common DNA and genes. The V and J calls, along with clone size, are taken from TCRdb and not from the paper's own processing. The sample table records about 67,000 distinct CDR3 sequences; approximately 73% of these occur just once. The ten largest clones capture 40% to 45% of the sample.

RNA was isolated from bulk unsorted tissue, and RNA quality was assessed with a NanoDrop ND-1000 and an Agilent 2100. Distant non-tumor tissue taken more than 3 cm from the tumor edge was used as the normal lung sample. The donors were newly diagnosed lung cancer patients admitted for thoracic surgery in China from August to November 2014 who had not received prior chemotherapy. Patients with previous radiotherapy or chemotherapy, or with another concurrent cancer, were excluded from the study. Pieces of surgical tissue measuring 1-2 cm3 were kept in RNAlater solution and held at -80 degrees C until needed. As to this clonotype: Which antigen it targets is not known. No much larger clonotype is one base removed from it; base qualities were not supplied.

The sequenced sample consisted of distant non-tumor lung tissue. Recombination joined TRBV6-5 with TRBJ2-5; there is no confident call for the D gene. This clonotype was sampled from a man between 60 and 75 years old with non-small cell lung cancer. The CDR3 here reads CARIDTLTQYF. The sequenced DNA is TGTGCCAGAATAGATACGTTGACCCAGTACTTC.